This entry features one TCR beta chain sequence. Its target is not known. This record comes from a study of shared clonotypes between healthy human individuals. General study points: The diversity represented, both genetic and in exposure history, was limited by few donors. Sequencing depth was a factor that was expected to affect clonotype sharing among donors. In this cohort, only blood was sampled, and tissue repertoires likely differ.

The J segment lost 11 bases and the V segment lost 2 bases, leaving 3 bases of the junction unmatched. This CDR3 contains 13 residues. Germline values: CDR1 MNHEY, CDR2 SVGAGI. Method: immunoSEQ multiplex PCR; TCRdb's copy keeps in-frame clones and lacks some. Of under 1,100,000 clones in the sample, approximately 80% were seen once. The sequence was collected from a young man in good health. Some clones in this sample may be carry-over from other donors' samples. The rearrangement joins TRBV6-5 to TRBJ1-5; TRBD1 matches 10 bases. Material for sequencing was memory CD4+ T cells from PBMCs. Subset meaning: CD45RA-negative fraction. The CDR3 region has the DNA TGTGCCAGCAGTTACGGACAGGGGGGGACCCAGCATTTT. Encoded protein: CASSYGQGGTQHF.